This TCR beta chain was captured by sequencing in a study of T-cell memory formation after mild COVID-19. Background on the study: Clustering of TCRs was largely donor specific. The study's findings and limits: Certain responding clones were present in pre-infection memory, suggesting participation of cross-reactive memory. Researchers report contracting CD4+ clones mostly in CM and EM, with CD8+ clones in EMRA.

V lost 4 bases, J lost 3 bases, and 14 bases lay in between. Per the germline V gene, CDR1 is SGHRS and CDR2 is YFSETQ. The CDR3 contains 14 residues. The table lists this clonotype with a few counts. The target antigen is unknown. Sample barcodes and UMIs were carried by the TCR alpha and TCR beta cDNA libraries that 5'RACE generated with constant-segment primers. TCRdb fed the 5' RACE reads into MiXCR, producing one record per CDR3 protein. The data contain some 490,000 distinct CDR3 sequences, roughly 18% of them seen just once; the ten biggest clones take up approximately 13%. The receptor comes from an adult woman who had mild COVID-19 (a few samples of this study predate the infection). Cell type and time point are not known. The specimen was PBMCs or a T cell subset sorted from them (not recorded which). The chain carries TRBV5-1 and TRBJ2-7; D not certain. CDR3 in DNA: TGCGCCAGCAGCACGGACCCTACTCACTACGAGCAGTACTTC. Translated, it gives CASSTDPTHYEQYF.